The 32 T cell receptor beta chains below come from one sample, sequenced in a study of early T cells in non-severe SARS-CoV-2 infection. TCRdb reprocessed the 5' RACE reads with MiXCR, giving one entry per CDR3 protein. Counted here are under 85,000 distinct CDR3 sequences, over 10% occurring once; the ten biggest clones make up 5.7%. The sequencing used whole blood, collected at baseline. The origin of the receptors is an adult who was a healthcare worker with PCR-confirmed SARS-CoV-2 infection or an uninfected control (not recorded which).

This chain uses TRBV29-1 with TRBJ2-5, with a possible D match to TRBD1 (6 bases). Germline assignment: CDR1 SQVTM and CDR2 ANQGSEA. V was cut by 6 bases and J by 0 bases, with 11 bases left in between. The CDR3 sequence is 13 residues long. The chain's CDR3 is CSVFRDNQETQYF. CDR3 sequence (DNA): TGCAGCGTCTTCCGGGACAACCAAGAGACCCAGTACTTC. The full variable domain, its missing parts supplied by reference TRBV29-1 and TRBJ2-5, is SAVISQKPSRDICQRGTSLTIQCQVDSQVTMMFWYRQQPGQSLTLIATANQGSEATYESGFVIDKFPISRPNLTFSTLTVSNMSPEDSSIYLCSVFRDNQETQYFGPGTRLLVL.

Details on this clonotype: A much more abundant neighbour one base away suggests this may be a read error. V usage is TRBV7-2 and J usage is TRBJ2-2; D possibly uses TRBD1 or TRBD2 (6 bases each). Trimming pared 5 bases from V and 7 bases from J, leaving 17 bases between. Germline assignment: CDR1 SGHTA and CDR2 FQGNSA. This CDR3 is 15 amino acids long. The CDR3, as DNA: TGTGCCAGCAGCCTCTTGGGGGGCCTCGTCGGGGAGCTGTTTTTT. It encodes CASSLLGGLVGELFF.

This clonotype was seen a handful of times. The chain is built from TRBV10-3 and TRBJ2-7; D is tentatively TRBD1 or TRBD2 (5 bases each). The CDR3 has 12 amino acids. V was cut by 11 bases and J by 0 bases, with 11 bases left in between. Germline V gives CDR1 ENHRY, CDR2 SYGVKD. The CDR3 loop is CASLGVSYEQYF. The CDR3 nucleotides read TGTGCCTCCTTGGGGGTCTCCTACGAGCAGTACTTC.

This clonotype came up many times. V and J are TRBV4-3 and TRBJ1-4; TRBD1 is a possible D gene (6 bases). V lost 4 bases and J 3 bases, leaving 9 bases between the germline ends. Germline lookup yields CDR1 LGHNA and CDR2 YSLEER. CDR3 length: 14 residues. DNA for the CDR3: TGCGCCAGCAGCCCCCGGGGGCCTAATGAAAAACTGTTTTTT. It is translated as CASSPRGPNEKLFF.

V usage is TRBV18 and J usage is TRBJ2-5; a weak D match, TRBD1 (5 bases). The CDR3 has 14 residues. Germline CDR1 is KGHSH and CDR2 is LQKENI. The V end lost 3 bases, the J end lost 7 bases, and 15 bases lay between the germline ends. CDR3 region: CASSPTAAQRTQYF. The DNA for the CDR3 is TGTGCCAGCTCACCGACAGCAGCCCAGAGGACCCAGTACTTC.

This clonotype occurred many times. The genes are TRBV11-2 and TRBJ2-7, with 7 nucleotides matching TRBD1. This CDR3 has 15 residues. Germline V gene lookup returns CDR1 SGHAT and CDR2 FQNNGV. The J segment lost 0 bases and the V segment lost 6 bases, leaving 8 bases of the junction unmatched. Here the CDR3 DNA reads TGTGCCAGCAGGGCCGTGGGACAGCCCTCCTACGAGCAGTACTTC. Translation gives CASRAVGQPSYEQYF.

This clonotype showed up just a few times. CDR3: CASSGNGQVNSPLHF. The CDR3 DNA is TGTGCCAGCAGCGGGAATGGACAAGTTAATTCACCCCTCCACTTT. The chain has TRBV11-2 and TRBJ1-6; D possibly corresponds to TRBD1 (5 bases). The CDR3 has 15 amino acids. The V end lost 5 bases, the J end lost 6 bases, and 14 bases lay between the germline ends. The germline V gene has CDR1 SGHAT and CDR2 FQNNGV.

The rearrangement uses TRBV29-1 and TRBJ2-1, with a weak D call TRBD1 (5 bases). Between the trimmed V and J ends, which lost 2 bases and 7 bases, there was a span of 9 bases. CDR3 length: 12 residues. CDR1 and CDR2 (germline): SQVTM, ANQGSEA. Written as DNA, the CDR3 is TGCAGCGTTGAAAACAGGTCGAATGAGCAGTTCTTC. Its translation: CSVENRSNEQFF.

The table lists this clonotype with many counts. V and J are TRBV29-1 and TRBJ2-2; D is ambiguous. The germline V gene encodes CDR1 SQVTM and CDR2 ANQGSEA. V lost 0 bases to trimming and J lost 2 bases, with 7 bases between them. The CDR3 runs to 14 residues. DNA of the CDR3: TGCAGCGTTGAAGACCCGACTAACACCGGGGAGCTGTTTTTT. It encodes CSVEDPTNTGELFF.

This clonotype was observed many times. This chain uses TRBV7-6 with TRBJ1-1; 8 positions match TRBD1. Germline CDR1 is SGHVS and CDR2 is FNYEAQ. This CDR3 is 15 amino acids long. V trimming: 2 bases; J trimming: 5 bases; junction bases outside the gene matches: 7. The CDR3 DNA reads as TGTGCCAGCAGCTTATCCCAGGGGGCGCAAACTGAAGCTTTCTTT. Protein sequence: CASSLSQGAQTEAFF.

This chain connects TRBV2 to TRBJ1-1; D is perhaps TRBD1 (6 bases). V was shortened by 2 bases and J by 2 bases, with 15 bases between the two germline ends. Germline CDR1 is SNHLY and CDR2 is FYNNEI. There are 16 residues in the CDR3. The CDR3 sequence is CASSENRGASNTEAFF. DNA of the CDR3: TGTGCCAGCAGTGAAAATAGGGGGGCGTCCAACACTGAAGCTTTCTTT.

This clonotype came up many times. The V gene is TRBV6-1, the J gene TRBJ1-5; D might be TRBD1 (5 bases). Germline V gives CDR1 MNHNS, CDR2 SASEGT. Trimming removed 10 bases from V and 1 base from J, with 26 bases in between. This CDR3 has 18 amino acids. The CDR3 loop is CATPHVGARGSSNQPQHF. The CDR3 DNA reads as TGTGCCACCCCCCACGTGGGAGCGAGGGGCTCGAGCAATCAGCCCCAGCATTTT.

Worth noting for this clonotype: This may come from a read error, since a much larger clone is one base off. The chain employs TRBV6-6 and TRBJ1-2, with unresolved D. The germline gives CDR1 MNHNY, CDR2 SVGAGI (reference sequence). V shed 8 bases and J shed 8 bases, with 21 bases lying between them. The CDR3 spans 14 residues. The chain's CDR3 is CASAPTREEGGYTF. The DNA for the CDR3 is TGTGCCAGCGCCCCGACGAGGGAGGAAGGGGGCTACACCTTC.

The sample holds one count of this clonotype. One junction end disagrees with the germline gene, perhaps due to a read error. This rearrangement joins TRBV7-9 to TRBJ1-3, with no clear D. Germline CDR1 SEHNR, CDR2 FQNEAQ (reference sequence). The CDR3 has 17 amino acids. CDR3 coding DNA: TGTGCCAGCACCTTGAAGCGGGGAACATCGTCTGAAAACACCATATATTTT. Protein product: CASTLKRGTSSENTIYF.

This clonotype was picked up a small number of times. J is TRBJ2-1 and V is TRBV7-8; 9 bases agree with TRBD1. The trim removed 1 base at V and 6 bases at J, leaving 4 bases unmatched. Looked up from germline, CDR1 is SGHVS and CDR2 is FQNEAQ. The CDR3 length is 15 residues. The CDR3 region has the DNA TGTGCCAGCAGCTTAGAACAGGGGGCCCTCAATGAGCAGTTCTTC. Amino acid sequence: CASSLEQGALNEQFF.

This clonotype was found a few times. The DNA for the CDR3 is TGTGCCAGTAGATCGGGACAGGGCTACTCCTACAATGAGCAGTTCTTC. Translation: CASRSGQGYSYNEQFF. The chain employs TRBV19 and TRBJ2-1; 9 nucleotides align to TRBD1. The trim removed 6 bases at V and 0 bases at J, leaving 6 bases unmatched. Germline CDR1 reads LNHDA; CDR2 reads SQIVND (reference sequence). The CDR3 is 16 amino acids.

There are many counts of this clonotype. V gene TRBV20-1 combines with J gene TRBJ2-3; 8 bases map to TRBD2. The germline CDR1 and CDR2 sequences are DFQATT and SNEGSKA (reference sequence). This CDR3 region has 12 residues. V lost 3 bases and J lost 4; bases outside the gene matches: 0. CDR3 residues: CSASGRADTQYF. The CDR3 DNA follows: TGCAGTGCTAGCGGGAGGGCAGATACGCAGTATTTT.

The rearrangement uses TRBV11-3 and TRBJ1-1; possibly TRBD1 for D (5 bases). V was pared by 5 bases and J by 1 base, with 14 bases between. CDR3 length: 15 residues. Germline V gene sequence: CDR1 SGHNT, CDR2 YENEEA. CDR3 sequence reads: CASSGPGPSNTEAFF. CDR3 DNA sequence: TGTGCCAGCAGCGGACCGGGACCGTCGAACACTGAAGCTTTCTTT.

This clonotype was seen many times. V gene TRBV6-1 combines with J gene TRBJ1-1, with unresolved D. V was pared by 4 bases and J by 1 base, with 10 bases between. Germline CDR1 MNHNS, CDR2 SASEGT. This CDR3 is built from 14 residues. The CDR3 DNA is TGTGCCAGCAGTGCGATTTATTGGAACACTGAAGCTTTCTTT. Protein sequence: CASSAIYWNTEAFF.

This clonotype has more than one count but fewer than ten. V is TRBV3-1 and J is TRBJ2-2; no firm D call. Germline V lookup: CDR1 LGHDT, CDR2 YNNKEL (reference sequence). This CDR3 region has 12 residues. Trimming stripped 4 bases from V and 7 bases from J, with 7 bases between. In DNA, the CDR3 is TGTGCCAGCAGCCCACTACGCGGGGAGCTGTTTTTT. Amino acid sequence: CASSPLRGELFF.

This clonotype occurred a few times. The CDR3 sequence: CAISEIRTSGSYNEQFF. The CDR3 DNA reads TGTGCCATCAGTGAGATACGGACTAGCGGGAGCTACAATGAGCAGTTCTTC. This chain uses TRBV10-3 with TRBJ2-1, with TRBD2 matching over 13 bases. Unmatched junction bases numbered 4, after V lost 2 bases and J lost 3 bases. The CDR3 is made up of 17 amino acids. Germline CDR1 reads ENHRY; CDR2 reads SYGVKD.

This clonotype was counted between two and nine times. V is TRBV11-2 and J is TRBJ1-4, with D possibly being TRBD1 (5 bases). Trimming took 1 base from V and 8 from J, leaving 14 bases between them. The germline V gene encodes CDR1 SGHAT and CDR2 FQNNGV. The CDR3 loop spans 15 amino acids. CDR3 amino acids: CASSLGDGSSEKLFF. The CDR3 DNA follows: TGTGCCAGCAGCTTAGGGGACGGGAGTTCGGAAAAACTGTTTTTT.

This clonotype was counted ten times or more. The V gene is TRBV7-2, the J gene TRBJ2-3; 8 nucleotides agree with TRBD2. The CDR3 length is 14 residues. The V segment lost 4 bases and the J segment 8 bases; nucleotides outside the gene matches: 8. Per germline, CDR1 SGHTA and CDR2 FQGNSA. Here the CDR3 DNA reads TGTGCCAGCAGCTCAAGGGGACTAGGGAGTACGCAGTATTTT. It codes for CASSSRGLGSTQYF.

This clonotype has a handful of counts. The rearrangement joins TRBV20-1 to TRBJ2-2; tentatively, D is TRBD2 (6 bases). The germline V gene has CDR1 DFQATT and CDR2 SNEGSKA (reference sequence). The V end lost 3 bases, the J end lost 7 bases, and 15 bases lay between the germline ends. This CDR3 spans 14 amino acids. CDR3 nucleotides: TGCAGTGCTAGGGGGGACTTTCCTAGCGGGGAGCTGTTTTTT. Protein product: CSARGDFPSGELFF.

This clonotype was observed at least ten times. The chain couples TRBV5-1 to TRBJ2-3; 7 bases align to TRBD1. V was clipped by 7 bases and J by 1 base; unmatched bases: 9. The germline gives CDR1 SGHRS, CDR2 YFSETQ. The CDR3 spans 15 residues. CDR3: CASRFQGVGTDTQYF. The CDR3, as DNA: TGCGCCAGCCGTTTCCAGGGGGTCGGCACAGATACGCAGTATTTT.

Comment on this clonotype: Its ends do not fully match the called genes, so a read error is possible. The chain carries TRBV29-1 and TRBJ2-7; D uncertain. The CDR3 is made up of 12 amino acids. Germline CDR1 SQVTM, CDR2 ANQGSEA. CDR3 sequence (DNA): TGCAGCGTTGGGCAGACCATCTACGAGCAGTATTTC. This gives the protein CSVGQTIYEQYF.

This clonotype appeared a few times. The chain has TRBV29-1 and TRBJ2-5; 9 bases fit TRBD1. V lost 7 bases to trimming and J lost 0 bases; unmatched junction nucleotides: 9. Germline-derived CDR1 and CDR2 are SQVTM and ANQGSEA. This CDR3 is built from 15 residues. CDR3 DNA sequence: TGCAGCGCCGTGGACAGGGGAAGATACCAAGAGACCCAGTACTTC. It translates to CSAVDRGRYQETQYF.

This clonotype was found many times. The chain is built from TRBV7-2 and TRBJ1-5; 7 bases align to TRBD1. CDR1 is SGHTA and CDR2 is FQGNSA in the germline V gene. With V trimmed by 5 bases and J by 6 bases, 4 bases remained unmatched. The CDR3 covers 13 residues. Here the CDR3 reads CASSPDRVQPQHF. CDR3 nucleotides: TGTGCCAGCAGCCCCGACAGGGTTCAGCCCCAGCATTTT.

This clonotype was observed many times. CDR3 residues: CSAGHTEAFF. The CDR3, as DNA: TGCAGCGCGGGACACACTGAAGCTTTCTTT. The genes are TRBV29-1 and TRBJ1-1; D may be TRBD1 (5 bases). CDR1 is SQVTM and CDR2 is ANQGSEA in the germline V gene. This CDR3 region has 10 residues. V was clipped by 7 bases and J by 3 bases, with 6 bases between them. Using reference TRBV29-1 and TRBJ1-1 for the parts outside the CDR3, the full variable domain is SAVISQKPSRDICQRGTSLTIQCQVDSQVTMMFWYRQQPGQSLTLIATANQGSEATYESGFVIDKFPISRPNLTFSTLTVSNMSPEDSSIYLCSAGHTEAFFGQGTRLTVV.

The chain has TRBV29-1 and TRBJ2-2; perhaps TRBD2 as D (6 bases). The CDR3 extends over 13 amino acids. Germline-derived CDR1 and CDR2 are SQVTM and ANQGSEA. Trimming left V 7 bases short and J 1 base short, with 10 bases between. The CDR3 bases are TGCAGCGCCGGGGGTCTGAACACCGGGGAGCTGTTTTTT. This sequence encodes CSAGGLNTGELFF.

This clonotype has more than one count but fewer than ten. The chain carries TRBV5-6 and TRBJ2-7; the match to TRBD1 covers 7 bases. Per germline, CDR1 SGHDT and CDR2 YYEEEE. The CDR3 spans 13 residues. Unmatched junction bases numbered 8, after V lost 2 bases and J lost 9 bases. The CDR3 DNA follows: TGTGCCAGCAGCTTCACTGGGGACAGTGGGCAGTACTTC. This sequence encodes CASSFTGDSGQYF.

This clonotype has a count of ten or more. The CDR3, as DNA: TGCGCCAGCACTTGGGGGTCGAACACTGAAGCTTTCTTT. Translated, it gives CASTWGSNTEAFF. The V and J genes are TRBV10-2 and TRBJ1-1, with TRBD1 as a possible D gene (5 bases). Germline V CDR1 and CDR2: WSHSY, SAAADI. The V and J ends lost 7 bases and 1 base respectively, with 10 bases between them. The CDR3 length is 13 residues.